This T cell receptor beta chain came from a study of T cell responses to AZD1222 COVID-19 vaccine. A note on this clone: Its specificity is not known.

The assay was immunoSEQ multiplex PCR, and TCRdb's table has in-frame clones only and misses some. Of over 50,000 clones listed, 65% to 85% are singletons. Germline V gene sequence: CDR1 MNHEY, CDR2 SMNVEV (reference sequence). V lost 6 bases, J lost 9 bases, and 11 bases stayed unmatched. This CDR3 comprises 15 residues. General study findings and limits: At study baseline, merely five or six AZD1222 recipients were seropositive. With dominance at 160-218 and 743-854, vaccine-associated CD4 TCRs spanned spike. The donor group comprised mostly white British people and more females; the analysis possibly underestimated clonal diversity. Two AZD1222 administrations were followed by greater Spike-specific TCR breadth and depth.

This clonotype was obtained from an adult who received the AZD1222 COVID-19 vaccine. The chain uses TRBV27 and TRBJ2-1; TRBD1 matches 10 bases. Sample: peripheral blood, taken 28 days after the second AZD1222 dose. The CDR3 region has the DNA TGTGCCAGCAGGGCCGGGACAGGGGTAGGAGGTGAGCAGTTCTTC. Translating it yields CASRAGTGVGGEQFF.